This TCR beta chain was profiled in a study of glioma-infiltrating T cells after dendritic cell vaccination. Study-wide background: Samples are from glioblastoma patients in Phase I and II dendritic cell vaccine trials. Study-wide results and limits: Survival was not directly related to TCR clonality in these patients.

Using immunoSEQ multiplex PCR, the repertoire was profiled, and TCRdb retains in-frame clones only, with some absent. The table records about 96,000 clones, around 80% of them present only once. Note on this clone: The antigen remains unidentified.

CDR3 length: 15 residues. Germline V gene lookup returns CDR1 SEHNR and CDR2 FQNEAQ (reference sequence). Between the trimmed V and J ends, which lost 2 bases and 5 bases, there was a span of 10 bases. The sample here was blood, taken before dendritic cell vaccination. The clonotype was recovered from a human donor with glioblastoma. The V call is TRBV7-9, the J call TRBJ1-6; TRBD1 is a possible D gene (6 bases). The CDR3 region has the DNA TGTGCCAGCAGCTTATTTGGGGACAATAATTCACCCCTCCACTTT. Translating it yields CASSLFGDNNSPLHF.